This TCR beta chain was recorded in a study of human T cells and chemical hapten exposure. Broader study findings: The presence of alopecia in the donors means their immune response may differ from healthy people's. The number of TCRs over 1 in 1000 frequency stayed unchanged after DPC.

TCRdb used MiXCR to reprocess the RACE reads, holding one entry per CDR3 protein. The top ten clones hold 1.7% of a sample with under 200,000 distinct CDR3 sequences, about 14% of them seen once. Described time point: patch test 1, 2 weeks after DPC sensitization. As to treatment: therapeutic diphenylcyclopropenone sensitization with weekly scalp DPC. Every donor had alopecia and was 18 to 70 years old; all were suitable for DPC. V was shortened by 7 bases and J by 5 bases, with 20 bases between the two germline ends. The CDR3 has 16 amino acids. The germline gives CDR1 MNHEY, CDR2 SMNVEV (reference sequence). This clonotype was recorded a few times. Its cognate antigen is unknown.

The chain joins TRBV27 to TRBJ2-2; D call uncertain. The input for sequencing was whole blood, taken in connection with sensitization to the hapten diphenylcyclopropenone (DPC). The receptor was isolated from a woman in her 30s with alopecia areata. Some clones in this sample may be carry-over from other donors' samples. The CDR3 DNA is TGTGCCAGCACCACCCCGGAAAGGGTTCGGACCGGGGAGCTGTTTTTT. Translating it yields CASTTPERVRTGELFF.